A selection of T cell receptor beta chains follows, all from one sample in a study of shared clonotypes between healthy human individuals. TCRdb's table, derived via immunoSEQ multiplex PCR, lists solely in-frame clones and lacks some. The table includes about 2 million clones, about 94% detected once. Sequencing was performed on naive CD8+ T cells sorted from blood. The receptors originated from a man younger than 35 in good health. CDR3s include the opening cysteine and the closing phenylalanine or tryptophan. The order of the fields is clone size, D gene, V gene, J gene, CDR3 DNA, CDR3 protein. A D gene is named only where the DNA matches it firmly. Rows may omit the clone size; those that give it use once, few, many or a size class.

NA,NA,TRBV4-1,TRBJ2-7,TGCGCCAGCAGCCAAGGTATGACAGGCTACGAGCAGTACTTC,CASSQGMTGYEQYF
NA,TRBD2,TRBV7-8,TRBJ2-7,TGTGCCAGCAGCCAAGGACTAGCGGGAGGTCCCCTTCCCAACGAGCAGTACTTC,CASSQGLAGGPLPNEQYF
NA,NA,TRBV13,TRBJ2-5,TGTGCCAGCAGCAGCTTGGGGGTGGAAGAGACCCAGTACTTC,CASSSLGVEETQYF
few,NA,TRBV6-6,TRBJ1-6,TGTGCCAGCAGTCTTGGGAATTCACCCCTCCACTTT,CASSLGNSPLHF
NA,TRBD1,TRBV7-9,TRBJ1-2,TGTGCCAGCAGCTCCCCGGGGACAGCCTATGGCTACACCTTC,CASSSPGTAYGYTF
NA,NA,TRBV28,TRBJ1-4,TGTGCCAGCAGATCCGGGACGCACGAAAAACTGTTTTTT,CASRSGTHEKLFF
NA,NA,TRBV15,TRBJ1-1,TGTGCCACCAGCAGAGATTACGGGGCGGACACTGAAGCTTTCTTT,CATSRDYGADTEAFF
NA,NA,TRBV12-5,TRBJ1-1,TGTGCTAGTGGCTGGGACACTCTGAATACTGAAGCTTTCTTT,CASGWDTLNTEAFF
NA,NA,TRBV19,TRBJ2-2,TGTGCCAGTAAGGTCAGGGGGAACACCGGGGAGCTGTTTTTT,CASKVRGNTGELFF
NA,NA,TRBV7-9,TRBJ2-1,TGTGCCAGCAGCTTAGGGACAGAGCAGTTCTTC,CASSLGTEQFF
NA,TRBD1,TRBV7-9,TRBJ2-7,TGTGCCAGCAGCTTAGCAGGGGGCGCGAACGAGCAGTACTTC,CASSLAGGANEQYF
NA,TRBD2,TRBV6-5,TRBJ2-5,TGTGCCAGCAGCCTAGCGGGGACGAAAGAGACCCAGTACTTC,CASSLAGTKETQYF
NA,NA,TRBV4-1,TRBJ2-2,TGCGCCAGCAGCCAAGTTCTCCAATCGGGCACCGGGGAGCTGTTTTTT,CASSQVLQSGTGELFF
NA,NA,TRBV15,TRBJ1-1,TGTGCCACCAGCAGAGGAGGGGAGGGGATGAACACTGAAGCTTTCTTT,CATSRGGEGMNTEAFF
NA,NA,TRBV29-1,TRBJ1-2,TGCAGCGGCTTGCTGGGGGCGCTTGATGGCTACACCTTC,CSGLLGALDGYTF
once,NA,TRBV11-3,TRBJ2-2,TGTGCCAGCAGCCGAACGGACAACACCGGGGAGCTGTTTTTT,CASSRTDNTGELFF
NA,NA,TRBV5-6,TRBJ2-2,TGTGCCAGCAGCTCCACGCCTAGCGTGAACACCGGGGAGCTGTTTTTT,CASSSTPSVNTGELFF
NA,NA,TRBV15,TRBJ1-4,TGTGCCACCAGCAGAGCACTAGGGTCAGTCCTTAATGAAAAACTGTTTTTT,CATSRALGSVLNEKLFF
NA,TRBD2,TRBV15,TRBJ2-1,TGTGCCACCAGCACCGACTACCCTGGACTAGCGGTTAGCTACAATGAGCAGTTCTTC,CATSTDYPGLAVSYNEQFF
NA,NA,TRBV15,TRBJ1-2,TGTGCCACCAGCAGAGATCCTGCGGTCGGCTACACCTTC,CATSRDPAVGYTF
NA,NA,TRBV4-1,TRBJ2-2,TGCGCCAGCAGCCTGTTAGCGGAGTTCGGCACCGGGGAGCTGTTTTTT,CASSLLAEFGTGELFF
NA,TRBD1,TRBV7-3,TRBJ2-2,TGTGCCAGCAGCCACGCAGGGGGGAACACCGGGGAGCTGTTTTTT,CASSHAGGNTGELFF
NA,NA,TRBV29-1,TRBJ2-7,TGCAGCGCGGTAGGAGGGACCGCGTACGAGCAGTACTTC,CSAVGGTAYEQYF
NA,NA,TRBV6-5,TRBJ2-1,TGTGCCAGCAGTTTAGGGGGTACCAATGAGCAGTTCTTC,CASSLGGTNEQFF
NA,TRBD2,TRBV27,TRBJ2-1,TGTGCCAGCAGTTCTTTGCAAGCGGGAGGAGGTAATGAGCAGTTCTTC,CASSSLQAGGGNEQFF
NA,NA,TRBV6-1,TRBJ1-5,TGTGCCAGCAGTGAGGTGGATTATAGCAATCAGCCCCAGCATTTT,CASSEVDYSNQPQHF
NA,NA,TRBV10-2,TRBJ2-7,TGCGCCAGCGGGATATACGAGCAGTACTTC,CASGIYEQYF
once,NA,TRBV6-6,TRBJ1-5,TGTGCCAGCAGTTACTCCGGGGAGATTAGCAATCAGCCCCAGCATTTT,CASSYSGEISNQPQHF
NA,NA,TRBV10-3,TRBJ1-2,TGTGCCATCAGTGAGTCTCCGGACAGTGCTAACTATGGCTACACCTTC,CAISESPDSANYGYTF
NA,TRBD2,TRBV6-1,TRBJ2-3,TGTGCCAGCAGTGAGGGACTAGCGGGGGGGGATACGCAGTATTTT,CASSEGLAGGDTQYF
NA,TRBD2,TRBV9,TRBJ2-1,TGTGCCAGCAGCGCCGGACTAGGATACAATGAGCAGTTCTTC,CASSAGLGYNEQFF
NA,NA,TRBV15,TRBJ1-4,TGTGCCACCAGCAGAGATCAGCGGGGGGGCGAGGGTAATGAAAAACTGTTTTTT,CATSRDQRGGEGNEKLFF
NA,NA,TRBV30,TRBJ1-1,TGTGCCTGGAGAACGAACGGGGGGCCTGAAGCTTTCTTT,CAWRTNGGPEAFF
NA,NA,TRBV10-3,TRBJ1-2,TGTGCCATCAGTGTAGACCGGGAACTTACTGGCTACACCTTC,CAISVDRELTGYTF
NA,NA,TRBV19,TRBJ2-7,TGTGCCAGTAGTATGATCAGCGCCAGGGACGAGCAGTACTTC,CASSMISARDEQYF
NA,NA,TRBV4-1,TRBJ2-7,TGCGCCAGCAGCCAAGTTATGACAGAATACGAGCAGTACTTC,CASSQVMTEYEQYF
NA,TRBD2,TRBV7-6,TRBJ2-3,TGTGCCAGCAGCTTAAGCGGGGGGCCATACACAGATACGCAGTATTTT,CASSLSGGPYTDTQYF
NA,NA,TRBV6-5,TRBJ1-1,TGTGCCAGCAGTTACCTGGGGGATGGTAGCGCTGAAGCTTTCTTT,CASSYLGDGSAEAFF
NA,TRBD2,TRBV19,TRBJ2-1,TGTGCCAGTAGTATACTAGCGGGAGTTTCCAATGAGCAGTTCTTC,CASSILAGVSNEQFF
NA,NA,TRBV9,TRBJ2-1,TGTGCCAGCAGCGCGCCGAGGGGGGTTGAGCAGTTCTTC,CASSAPRGVEQFF
NA,TRBD2,TRBV9,TRBJ2-3,TGTGCCAGCAGCGTAGAGGTAGCGGGGGGATCAGATACGCAGTATTTT,CASSVEVAGGSDTQYF
NA,NA,TRBV27,TRBJ2-7,TGTGCCAGCAGTTTATCAGCAGGGGAGACCTACGAGCAGTACTTC,CASSLSAGETYEQYF
NA,TRBD2,TRBV5-6,TRBJ2-7,TGTGCCAGCAGCTTGGGGCTGCGGGGGTACGAGCAGTACTTC,CASSLGLRGYEQYF
NA,TRBD1,TRBV10-2,TRBJ1-6,TGCGCCAGCAGTGAGGGGACAGTAGGGCCCCTCCACTTT,CASSEGTVGPLHF
NA,NA,TRBV2,TRBJ2-2,TGTGCCAGCAGTGAAGGGGGATCCGAGGAGCTGTTTTTT,CASSEGGSEELFF
once,NA,TRBV2,TRBJ2-7,TGTGCCAGCGAAGGGGAGAGCCACTACGAGCAGTACTTC,CASEGESHYEQYF
NA,NA,TRBV4-1,TRBJ1-3,TGCGCCAGCAGCCAATTATCTGGGGGAGGAAACACCATATATTTT,CASSQLSGGGNTIYF
NA,TRBD2,TRBV5-1,TRBJ2-3,TGCGCCAGCAGCTTGGAGGCTAGCGGTGCAGATACGCAGTATTTT,CASSLEASGADTQYF
once,TRBD1,TRBV15,TRBJ2-7,TGTGCCACCAGCAGTTGGACAGGGTCGTCCGAGCAGTACTTC,CATSSWTGSSEQYF
NA,NA,TRBV2,TRBJ2-3,TGTGCCAGCAGAAGTACTACCTCGGGCACAGATACGCAGTATTTT,CASRSTTSGTDTQYF
NA,TRBD1,TRBV12-5,TRBJ2-6,TGTGCTAGTGGAACCGGGACAGGGGTCCCTGGGGCCAACGTCCTGACTTTC,CASGTGTGVPGANVLTF